The T cell receptor (beta chain) under discussion was sequenced for a study of T cell responses to AZD1222 COVID-19 vaccine. The protocol was immunoSEQ multiplex PCR, while the TCRdb copy is restricted to in-frame clones and leaves out a portion. The sample comprises 98,000 or so clones, roughly 90% of which are singletons, and 16% rests with the top ten. Study-wide results and caveats: Only after the peak T cell response were repertoires sampled. The span of vaccine-associated CD4 TCRs extended across spike, with dominance at 160-218 and 743-854. Rises in breadth and depth of Spike-specific TCRs came after two AZD1222 doses.

About this clone: The target antigen is unknown.

The CDR3 has 16 amino acids. Looked up from germline, CDR1 is MGHRA and CDR2 is YSYEKL. Between the trimmed V and J ends, which lost 3 bases and 2 bases, there was a span of 17 bases. V gene TRBV4-1 combines with J gene TRBJ2-7, with a possible D match to TRBD2 (5 bases). The source of this sequence is an adult who received the AZD1222 COVID-19 vaccine. The input for sequencing was peripheral blood, taken 28 days after the second AZD1222 dose. The CDR3 protein is CASSHDAVLAAYEQYF. The CDR3 nucleotides read TGCGCCAGCAGCCACGATGCGGTGCTAGCCGCCTACGAGCAGTACTTC.